The 21 T cell receptor beta chains reported below all come from one sample, sequenced in a study of vaccination and CD4 T cells after COVID-19. Treatment indicated: roughly 11-day PBMC culture with coronavirus spike peptide pools or control peptides (ViraFEST assay). These receptors have no identified antigens. Sequencing of the DNA from cultured CD4+ T cells was carried out with the Oncomine TCR Beta short-read assay. TCRdb called the PCR reads again in MiXCR, with one record for every CDR3 protein. The sample contains over 13,000 distinct CDR3 sequences, around 20% of which appear only once. Material: cultured CD4+ T cells from blood. These TCRs come from a human donor with COVID-19.

The V and J genes are TRBV25-1 and TRBJ1-2; 7 positions agree with TRBD1. V lost 7 bases to trimming and J lost 0 bases; unmatched junction nucleotides: 2. CDR3 length: 13 amino acids. Germline V gives CDR1 MGHDK, CDR2 SYGVNS. The CDR3 is CASMDRTNYGYTF. In DNA form, the CDR3 reads TGTGCCAGCATGGACAGGACTAACTATGGCTACACCTTC.

This clonotype was counted only a few times. V and J are TRBV6-4 and TRBJ2-7; tentatively, D is TRBD1 (6 bases). Between the trimmed V and J ends, which lost 0 bases and 3 bases, there was a span of 18 bases. The CDR3 is 17 amino acids. Germline values: CDR1 MRHNA, CDR2 SNTAGT. The CDR3 nucleotides read TGTGCCAGCAGTGACTCCTTAGACAGAAGGGGGTACTACGAGCAGTACTTC. This codes for CASSDSLDRRGYYEQYF.

The chain carries TRBV12-3 or TRBV12-4 and TRBJ1-1; 10 positions agree with TRBD1. V shed 6 bases, J shed 4 bases, and the junction held 14 bases outside the gene matches. This CDR3 region has 17 residues. CDR3 loop: CASSLVPGQGPSTEAFF. The CDR3 DNA is TGTGCCAGCAGCCTCGTCCCGGGACAGGGGCCGAGCACTGAAGCTTTCTTT.

The genes are TRBV20-1 and TRBJ2-5; D tentatively fits TRBD1 or TRBD2 (5 bases each). There are 14 residues in the CDR3. With 4 bases removed from V and 1 base from J, the gap between germline ends came to 13 bases. The V gene's germline CDR1 is DFQATT and CDR2 SNEGSKA (reference sequence). In DNA, the CDR3 is TGCAGTGCTACGGGACGGGCTGGCCAAGAGACCCAGTACTTC. The encoded protein is CSATGRAGQETQYF.

This clonotype was recorded a few times. The gene calls are TRBV19 and TRBJ2-5; 9 positions match TRBD1. CDR1 is LNHDA, CDR2 SQIVND, per germline (reference sequence). After removal of 4 bases from V and 2 bases from J, the junction contained 11 bases not matched to a gene. The CDR3 length is 17 residues. This chain's CDR3 is CASSTGGTGWGQETQYF. As DNA, the CDR3 is TGTGCCAGTAGTACCGGTGGGACAGGGTGGGGGCAAGAGACCCAGTACTTC.

This sequence joins TRBV7-9 and TRBJ2-7; 9 nucleotides agree with TRBD1. Trimming cost V 2 bases and J 5 bases; bases outside gene matches: 7. Germline loops: CDR1 SEHNR, CDR2 FQNEAQ (reference sequence). This CDR3 comprises 15 residues. The CDR3 is CASSLFGTGSNEQYF. CDR3 DNA sequence: TGTGCCAGCAGCTTATTCGGGACAGGGTCCAACGAGCAGTACTTC.

In its sample, this clonotype was seen once. This chain connects TRBV4-2 to TRBJ2-1, with D possibly TRBD2 on 5 matching bases. Germline V gene sequence: CDR1 LGHNA, CDR2 YNFKEQ. This CDR3 is built from 16 residues. V dropped 0 bases and J dropped 5 bases, with 14 bases sitting between them. CDR3 protein: CASSQDPSTRDNEQFF. The CDR3 DNA sequence: TGTGCCAGCAGCCAAGATCCGTCAACTAGGGACAATGAGCAGTTCTTC.

This clonotype was observed a single time. The rearrangement links TRBV5-6 to TRBJ1-1; D is unresolved. The CDR3 sequence is 16 residues long. From germline, CDR1 is SGHDT and CDR2 YYEEEE. V lost 2 bases and J 1 base, leaving 15 bases between the germline ends. The CDR3 loop reads CASSFITAARNTEAFF. CDR3 sequence (DNA): TGTGCCAGCAGCTTTATTACAGCGGCCCGGAACACTGAAGCTTTCTTT.

This clonotype is classed as medium-sized. This rearrangement joins TRBV6-1 to TRBJ2-3; TRBD2 is a possible D gene (7 bases). V was pared by 3 bases and J by 6 bases, with 13 bases between. Germline-derived CDR1 and CDR2 are MNHNS and SASEGT. This CDR3 is 14 amino acids long. The CDR3 sequence: CASSDTAGADTQYF. CDR3 in DNA: TGTGCCAGCAGTGACACGGCGGGGGCGGATACGCAGTATTTT.

This clonotype was observed a handful of times. CDR3 region: CASSQNTGELFF. For the CDR3, the DNA is TGTGCCAGTAGTCAGAACACCGGGGAGCTGTTTTTT. The chain uses TRBV19 and TRBJ2-2; no clear D. Per the germline V gene, CDR1 is LNHDA and CDR2 is SQIVND (reference sequence). V was cut by 5 bases and J by 1 base, with 2 bases left in between. This CDR3 region has 12 residues.

V gene TRBV15 combines with J gene TRBJ2-3, with D perhaps matching TRBD2 (5 bases). Germline assignment: CDR1 LNHNV and CDR2 YYDKDF (reference sequence). The V end was cut by 3 bases, the J end by 0 bases, with 10 bases between. The CDR3 covers 15 residues. CDR3 protein: CATSRGGRSTDTQYF. CDR3 coding DNA: TGTGCCACCAGCAGGGGCGGGCGGAGCACAGATACGCAGTATTTT.

This clonotype was counted between two and nine times. The rearrangement links TRBV10-3 to TRBJ2-7; TRBD1 is a possible D gene (6 bases). V lost 6 bases and J lost 2, with 11 bases in between. This CDR3 comprises 13 residues. Germline values: CDR1 ENHRY, CDR2 SYGVKD. CDR3 protein: CAIRDGQPYEQYF. The CDR3 nucleotides are TGTGCCATCAGGGACGGACAGCCCTACGAGCAGTACTTC.

This chain links TRBV2 with TRBJ1-4; D is possibly TRBD1 (5 bases). V was pared by 2 bases and J by 5 bases, with 12 bases between. This CDR3 has 15 amino acids. In germline, CDR1 is SNHLY, CDR2 FYNNEI. Here the CDR3 DNA reads TGTGCCAGCAGTGAATTGATGGGGCCCAATGAAAAACTGTTTTTT. It encodes CASSELMGPNEKLFF. The variable domain in full, completed from reference TRBV2 and TRBJ1-4, reads EPEVTQTPSHQVTQMGQEVILRCVPISNHLYFYWYRQILGQKVEFLVSFYNNEISEKSEIFDDQFSVERPDGSNFTLKIRSTKLEDSAMYFCASSELMGPNEKLFFGSGTQLSVL.

This clonotype showed up just a few times. The junction departs from germline at one end; a sequencing error may be responsible. The chain recombines TRBV7-7 with TRBJ2-2, with D maybe TRBD2 (5 bases). Per the germline V gene, CDR1 is SSHAT and CDR2 is FNYEAQ (reference sequence). The CDR3 runs to 15 residues. This chain's CDR3 is CASSPRGSSTGELFF. The CDR3 DNA reads TGTGCTAGCAGCCCCCGGGGTAGCAGCACCGGGGAGCTGTTTTTT.

The chain couples TRBV24-1 to TRBJ2-5; 9 bases map to TRBD2. The CDR3 is 16 amino acids. Unmatched junction bases numbered 8, after V lost 5 bases and J lost 2 bases. Per germline, CDR1 KGHDR and CDR2 SFDVKD. The CDR3 region has the DNA TGTGCCACCAGTGCCTCGAGAGCGGGGGGTCAAGAGACCCAGTACTTC. It codes for CATSASRAGGQETQYF.

The chain is built from TRBV20-1 and TRBJ2-7; D may be TRBD2 (5 bases). CDR1 and CDR2 from the germline V gene are DFQATT and SNEGSKA (reference sequence). Trimming stripped 1 base from V and 2 bases from J, with 9 bases between. CDR3 length equals 13 residues. The CDR3 region has the DNA TGCAGTGCTAGAGCGGTCGGGACCTACGAGCAGTACTTC. It specifies CSARAVGTYEQYF.

This chain joins TRBV4-1 and TRBJ1-2; 10 bases are a match to TRBD1. This CDR3 comprises 15 residues. Germline V gene sequence: CDR1 MGHRA, CDR2 YSYEKL. With V trimmed by 1 base and J by 3 bases, 2 bases remained unmatched. As DNA, the CDR3 is TGCGCCAGCAGCCAAGCCGGGACAGGGGACTATGGCTACACCTTC. It is translated as CASSQAGTGDYGYTF.

This sequence joins TRBV7-3 and TRBJ1-2; the D gene is possibly TRBD1 (6 bases). Trimming stripped 1 base from V and 8 bases from J, with 14 bases between. This CDR3 has 14 residues. Germline CDR1 is SGHTA and CDR2 is FQGTGA. CDR3 sequence: CASSLIPGTFGYTF. The CDR3 DNA reads TGTGCCAGCAGCTTAATCCCTGGGACATTCGGCTACACCTTC. The full variable domain, its missing parts supplied by reference TRBV7-3 and TRBJ1-2, is GAGVSQTPSNKVTEKGKYVELRCDPISGHTALYWYRQSLGQGPEFLIYFQGTGAADDSGLPNDRFFAVRPEGSVSTLKIQRTERGDSAVYLCASSLIPGTFGYTFGSGTRLTVV.

In this sample, this clonotype is medium-sized. The rearrangement links TRBV25-1 to TRBJ1-2; D uncertain. The ends were cut back, 8 bases at V and 6 bases at J, with 16 bases in the middle. The length of the CDR3 is 13 residues. CDR1 and CDR2 from the germline V gene are MGHDK and SYGVNS. CDR3 in amino acids: CASRNRQLDGYTF. CDR3 DNA: TGTGCCAGCCGTAACCGGCAGTTGGATGGCTACACCTTC.

In the case of this clonotype: The germline gene is not matched at one end of the junction; a read error may be the cause. The chain employs TRBV11-3 and TRBJ2-5, with D possibly TRBD2 on 5 matching bases. This CDR3 has 11 amino acids. From germline, CDR1 is SGHNT and CDR2 YENEEA. The CDR3 region has the DNA TGCGAAGCGGCAGGACAAGAGACCCAGTACTTC. Translating gives CEAAGQETQYF.

The chain joins TRBV10-2 to TRBJ2-4; 11 bases fit TRBD2. Germline loops: CDR1 WSHSY, CDR2 SAAADI. CDR3 size: 16 residues. The J segment lost 3 bases and the V segment lost 6 bases, leaving 7 bases of the junction unmatched. CDR3 sequence reads: CASSALAGGVKNIQYF. DNA of the CDR3: TGCGCCAGCAGCGCCCTAGCGGGGGGTGTCAAAAACATTCAGTACTTC.